Each of the 25 T cell receptor beta chains below was sequenced from the same sample in a study of T cell repertoires in cytomegalovirus infection. Their specific antigens are unknown. Each CDR3 protein gets one entry after TCRdb re-called the reads with MiXCR. Of approximately 73,000 distinct CDR3 sequences in the sample, approximately 42% are singletons; the top ten hold 85% to 95%. The sequences come from CD8+ T cells from cultured PBMCs, collected from culture after CMV antigen stimulation. Receptors originate from a human donor in good health (CMV status not recorded). Some clones in this sample may be carry-over from other donors' samples.

The CDR3 DNA reads TGCAGCGTTCAGGGTAGGGGAGCTGAAGCTTTCTTT. Translation gives CSVQGRGAEAFF. This rearrangement joins TRBV29-1 to TRBJ1-1, with D perhaps matching TRBD1 (5 bases). Trimming removed 5 bases from V and 6 bases from J, with 13 bases in between. CDR1 is SQVTM, CDR2 ANQGSEA, per germline. The CDR3 spans 12 residues.

J is TRBJ2-7 and V is TRBV7-2, with 10 bases identical to TRBD2. V lost 3 bases, J lost 5 bases, and 4 bases stayed unmatched. The CDR3 contains 14 residues. CDR1 and CDR2 (germline): SGHTA, FQGNSA. CDR3 sequence reads: CASSFSGGVHEQYF. CDR3 DNA sequence: TGTGCCAGCAGCTTCAGCGGGGGGGTCCACGAGCAGTACTTC.

This clonotype was observed a handful of times. The chain employs TRBV7-8 and TRBJ2-7, with unresolved D. Germline lookup yields CDR1 SGHVS and CDR2 FQNEAQ. This CDR3 spans 14 amino acids. Trimming shortened V by 4 bases and J by 2 bases, and 12 bases separated the two germline ends. CDR3 sequence (DNA): TGTGCCAGCAGCTCTTGGACGGCAGCCTACGAGCAGTACTTC. This sequence encodes CASSSWTAAYEQYF.

This rearrangement joins TRBV4-2 to TRBJ2-7; D remains ambiguous. There are 11 residues in the CDR3. Germline values: CDR1 LGHNA, CDR2 YNFKEQ. V was pared by 3 bases and J by 4 bases, with 4 bases between. The CDR3 loop is CASSHAYEQYF. In DNA form, the CDR3 reads TGTGCCAGCAGCCACGCATACGAGCAGTACTTC.

The V call is TRBV19, the J call TRBJ1-2; D is unclear. The CDR3 sequence is 12 residues long. Trimming took off 7 bases at V and 6 bases at J, with 12 bases between the two ends. The germline V gene has CDR1 LNHDA and CDR2 SQIVND (reference sequence). This chain's CDR3 is CASTVGLDGYTF. The CDR3 DNA reads as TGTGCCAGTACGGTCGGGCTGGATGGCTACACCTTC.

V is TRBV7-9 and J is TRBJ2-3; 9 bases map to TRBD1. The CDR3 covers 17 residues. Germline CDR1 SEHNR, CDR2 FQNEAQ (reference sequence). V was clipped by 0 bases and J by 2 bases; unmatched bases: 6. CDR3 DNA: TGTGCCAGCAGCTTAGCGGACAGGGGTGGTGACACAGATACGCAGTATTTT. Translating it yields CASSLADRGGDTDTQYF.

This clonotype has only a few counts. The rearrangement joins TRBV7-2 to TRBJ2-7; possibly TRBD1 for D (5 bases). Per the germline V gene, CDR1 is SGHTA and CDR2 is FQGNSA. The CDR3 extends over 14 amino acids. The V end was cut by 3 bases, the J end by 3 bases, with 12 bases between. The CDR3 loop is CASSFDLGDYEQYF. The CDR3 DNA is TGTGCCAGCAGCTTCGACCTAGGGGACTACGAGCAGTACTTC.

This clonotype was observed at least ten times. The genes are TRBV7-2 and TRBJ2-2; 9 bases are shared with TRBD2. Germline CDR1 is SGHTA and CDR2 is FQGNSA. V was clipped by 1 base and J by 3 bases; unmatched bases: 12. This CDR3 is built from 19 residues. This CDR3 is CASSLEASGVLLDTGELFF. CDR3 bases: TGTGCCAGCAGCTTAGAGGCTAGCGGGGTCCTCCTGGACACCGGGGAGCTGTTTTTT.

This clonotype came up a few times. V gene TRBV29-1 combines with J gene TRBJ1-2; TRBD1 might be the D (5 bases). Germline CDR1 reads SQVTM; CDR2 reads ANQGSEA. V was cut by 3 bases and J by 3 bases, with 11 bases left in between. The CDR3 has 13 residues. The DNA for the CDR3 is TGCAGCGTTGAGGGGGGAGGTGACTATGGCTACACCTTC. This translates into CSVEGGGDYGYTF.

This clonotype was detected a few times. The CDR3 is CASSFDQGSYNSPLHF. The CDR3 DNA is TGTGCCAGCAGCTTCGATCAGGGCTCCTATAATTCACCCCTCCACTTT. The J gene is TRBJ1-6, the V gene TRBV7-2, with a weak D call TRBD1 (5 bases). CDR1 and CDR2 from the germline V gene are SGHTA and FQGNSA. The CDR3 has 16 residues. V lost 3 bases and J lost 0, with 9 bases in between.

This clonotype was counted a few times. This rearrangement joins TRBV9 to TRBJ2-1; 12 nucleotides line up with TRBD2. The V segment lost 3 bases and the J segment 8 bases; nucleotides outside the gene matches: 6. The CDR3 runs to 15 residues. Germline CDR1 reads SGDLS; CDR2 reads YYNGEE. CDR3 sequence reads: CASSAGLAGRDEQFF. CDR3 DNA sequence: TGTGCCAGCAGCGCCGGACTAGCGGGGAGGGATGAGCAGTTCTTC.

V gene TRBV12-3 or TRBV12-4 combines with J gene TRBJ1-2; D gene ambiguous. This CDR3 has 11 residues. V dropped 2 bases and J dropped 5 bases, with 3 bases sitting between them. CDR3 in amino acids: CASSLSYGYTF. The CDR3 DNA reads TGTGCCAGCAGTTTATCGTATGGCTACACCTTC.

This clonotype was found a few times. The chain couples TRBV7-9 to TRBJ2-1; D is uncertain. Trimming cost V 1 base and J 1 base, with 14 bases left between them. Germline V lookup: CDR1 SEHNR, CDR2 FQNEAQ (reference sequence). The CDR3 runs 17 residues. The CDR3 DNA reads TGTGCCAGCAGCTTAGGGGTACAACGCGAATCCTACAATGAGCAGTTCTTC. Its translation: CASSLGVQRESYNEQFF.

A note on this clonotype: A read error may account for a junction end that differs from germline. The chain employs TRBV7-9 and TRBJ2-7; 11 bases are shared with TRBD1. Germline V CDR1 and CDR2: SEHNR, FQNEAQ (reference sequence). CDR3 size: 15 residues. The CDR3 DNA reads TGTGCCGGCAGCCGTCCCGGGACAGGGGGCTACGAGCAGTACTTC. It specifies CAGSRPGTGGYEQYF.

CDR3 in amino acids: CASSAGQGETEAFF. The CDR3 DNA sequence: TGTGCCAGCAGTGCGGGACAGGGTGAGACTGAAGCTTTCTTT. This sequence joins TRBV2 and TRBJ1-1; the match to TRBD1 covers 9 bases. From germline, CDR1 is SNHLY and CDR2 FYNNEI. The CDR3 is 14 amino acids. Trimming removed 4 bases from V and 5 bases from J; junction bases left unmatched: 5.

This chain joins TRBV24-1 and TRBJ2-2; 7 bases match TRBD1. The CDR3 is 15 residues long. Germline CDR1 is KGHDR and CDR2 is SFDVKD. With V trimmed by 0 bases and J by 5 bases, 2 bases remained unmatched. CDR3 sequence (DNA): TGTGCCACCAGTGATTTGCAGGGGGAGACCGGGGAGCTGTTTTTT. As protein: CATSDLQGETGELFF.

This chain links TRBV7-2 with TRBJ1-1; tentatively, D is TRBD1 (6 bases). Germline V gene lookup returns CDR1 SGHTA and CDR2 FQGNSA. This CDR3 has 14 residues. Between the trimmed V and J ends, which lost 3 bases and 4 bases, there was a span of 12 bases. The CDR3 nucleotides read TGTGCCAGCAGCTTGGACAGTGACTTCACTGAAGCTTTCTTT. It specifies CASSLDSDFTEAFF. Full variable domain (rest looked up from reference TRBV7-2 and TRBJ1-1): GAGVSQSPSNKVTEKGKDVELRCDPISGHTALYWYRQSLGQGLEFLIYFQGNSAPDKSGLPSDRFSAERTGGSVSTLTIQRTQQEDSAVYLCASSLDSDFTEAFFGQGTRLTVV.

The rearrangement joins TRBV7-3 to TRBJ2-3; 7 bases are shared with TRBD1. V was pared by 6 bases and J by 1 base, with 7 bases of the junction left unmatched. Germline assignment: CDR1 SGHTA and CDR2 FQGTGA. CDR3 size: 15 residues. The CDR3 DNA follows: TGTGCCAGCAGTCAACAGGGGATGGGCACAGATACGCAGTATTTT. Its translation: CASSQQGMGTDTQYF.

This clonotype was counted only a few times. The CDR3 spells CASSLVLNTIYF. The CDR3, as DNA: TGTGCCAGCAGCTTAGTCTTGAACACCATATATTTT. This chain connects TRBV7-8 to TRBJ1-3; D is undetermined. CDR3 size: 12 residues. Trimming shortened V by 1 base and J by 7 bases, and 5 bases separated the two germline ends. Per germline, CDR1 SGHVS and CDR2 FQNEAQ. The full variable domain, in which reference TRBV7-8 and TRBJ1-3 provide the parts outside the CDR3, is GAGVSQSPRYKVAKRGQDVALRCDPISGHVSLFWYQQALGQGPEFLTYFQNEAQLDKSGLPSDRFFAERPEGSVSTLKIQRTQQEDSAVYLCASSLVLNTIYFGEGSWLTVV.

CDR3: CAIRDHGESTDTQYF. CDR3 sequence (DNA): TGTGCCATCAGAGACCACGGGGAGAGCACAGATACGCAGTATTTT. The rearrangement joins TRBV10-3 to TRBJ2-3; D might be TRBD2 (5 bases). This CDR3 is 15 amino acids long. In germline, CDR1 is ENHRY, CDR2 SYGVKD. V lost 6 bases, J lost 0 bases, and 13 bases lay in between.

V gene TRBV2 combines with J gene TRBJ2-5, with TRBD1 as a possible D gene (6 bases). Per the germline V gene, CDR1 is SNHLY and CDR2 is FYNNEI. The CDR3 totals 13 residues. Between the trimmed V and J ends, which lost 6 bases and 3 bases, there was a span of 11 bases. The CDR3, as DNA: TGTGCCAGCAGCATGGACAGAAAAGAGACCCAGTACTTC. The encoded protein is CASSMDRKETQYF.

The chain links TRBV27 to TRBJ1-1; unclear D gene. The CDR3 length is 14 residues. V was pared by 5 bases and J by 0 bases, with 10 bases between. Looked up from germline, CDR1 is MNHEY and CDR2 is SMNVEV (reference sequence). The CDR3, as DNA: TGTGCCAGCAGTGTAGGCTTAATGAACACTGAAGCTTTCTTT. Its protein product is CASSVGLMNTEAFF.

This clonotype occurred many times. The rearrangement links TRBV15 to TRBJ2-1; 7 nucleotides agree with TRBD2. Unmatched junction bases numbered 7, after V lost 0 bases and J lost 8 bases. Germline V gene data show CDR1 as LNHNV and CDR2 as YYDKDF (reference sequence). This CDR3 has 15 residues. Here the CDR3 reads CATSRERGGVHEQFF. The CDR3 DNA reads TGTGCCACCAGCAGAGAAAGGGGAGGGGTCCATGAGCAGTTCTTC.

This chain connects TRBV9 to TRBJ1-3, with D possibly matching TRBD1 (5 bases). Germline CDR1 and CDR2: SGDLS and YYNGEE. V lost 0 bases, J lost 0 bases, and 16 bases lay in between. This CDR3 is 18 amino acids long. CDR3 residues: CASSVAQGRGASGNTIYF. CDR3 bases: TGTGCCAGCAGCGTAGCCCAGGGCCGTGGGGCCTCTGGAAACACCATATATTTT.

This clonotype has a count of ten or more. The chain uses TRBV5-6 and TRBJ1-5; D possibly corresponds to TRBD1 (6 bases). The germline V gene has CDR1 SGHDT and CDR2 YYEEEE. The CDR3 covers 14 residues. V was shortened by 4 bases and J by 6 bases, with 14 bases between the two germline ends. The CDR3, as DNA: TGTGCCAGCAGCCACGGACAGTCGGGTCAGCCCCAGCATTTT. This gives the protein CASSHGQSGQPQHF. Using reference TRBV5-6 and TRBJ1-5 for the parts outside the CDR3, the full variable domain is DAGVTQSPTHLIKTRGQQVTLRCSPKSGHDTVSWYQQALGQGPQFIFQYYEEEERQRGNFPDRFSGHQFPNYSSELNVNALLLGDSALYLCASSHGQSGQPQHFGDGTRLSIL.